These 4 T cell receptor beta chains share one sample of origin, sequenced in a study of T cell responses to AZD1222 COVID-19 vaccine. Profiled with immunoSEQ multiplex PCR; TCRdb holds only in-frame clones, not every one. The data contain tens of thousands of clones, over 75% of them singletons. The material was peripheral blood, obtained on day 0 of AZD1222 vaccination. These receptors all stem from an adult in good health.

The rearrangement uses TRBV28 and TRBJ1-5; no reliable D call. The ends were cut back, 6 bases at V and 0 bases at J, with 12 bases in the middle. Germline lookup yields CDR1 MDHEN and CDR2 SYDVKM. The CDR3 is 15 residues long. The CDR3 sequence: CASRGALYSNQPQHF. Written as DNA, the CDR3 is TGTGCCAGCAGGGGCGCCCTTTATAGCAATCAGCCCCAGCATTTT.

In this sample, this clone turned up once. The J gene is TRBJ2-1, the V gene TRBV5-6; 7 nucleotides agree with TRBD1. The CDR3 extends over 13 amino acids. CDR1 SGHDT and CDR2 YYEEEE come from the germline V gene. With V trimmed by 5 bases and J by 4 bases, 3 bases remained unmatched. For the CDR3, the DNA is TGTGCCAGCAGGAGGGGGCTGTACAATGAGCAGTTCTTC. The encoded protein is CASRRGLYNEQFF.

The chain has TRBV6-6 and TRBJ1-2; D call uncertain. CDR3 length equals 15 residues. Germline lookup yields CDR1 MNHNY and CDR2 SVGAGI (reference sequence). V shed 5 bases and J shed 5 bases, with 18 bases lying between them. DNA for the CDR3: TGTGCCAGCAGTAGCCCGGACCGGCCTGGGTATGGCTACACCTTC. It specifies CASSSPDRPGYGYTF.

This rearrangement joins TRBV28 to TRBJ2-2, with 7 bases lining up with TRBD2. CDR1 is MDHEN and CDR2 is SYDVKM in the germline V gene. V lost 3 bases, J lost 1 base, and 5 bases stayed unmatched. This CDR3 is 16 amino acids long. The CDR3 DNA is TGTGCCAGCAGTTTTCAGCGGGGCATGAACACCGGGGAGCTGTTTTTT. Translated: CASSFQRGMNTGELFF. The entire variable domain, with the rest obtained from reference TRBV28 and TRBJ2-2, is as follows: DVKVTQSSRYLVKRTGEKVFLECVQDMDHENMFWYRQDPGLGLRLIYFSYDVKMKEKGDIPEGYSVSREKKERFSLILESASTNQTSMYLCASSFQRGMNTGELFFGEGSRLTVL.